Listed below are T cell receptor beta chains from one sample, sequenced in a study of vaccination and CD4 T cells after COVID-19. For these TCRs, the target antigens are not known. TCRdb re-called the PCR reads through MiXCR, storing one row per CDR3 protein. The repertoire includes more than 8,500 distinct CDR3 sequences, around three fifths of them detected once, and around 25% sits in the top ten. The sample taken for sequencing was CD4+ T cells from blood, cultured in vitro. All receptors come from a human donor in good health. Each CDR3 is given with its conserved first and last residue. The D gene is left open where the match is weak. Size tells how often a clone was seen (once, few, many) or the class of an expanded clone, and some rows leave it out.

CDR3nt: TGTGCCTGGAGGGCCTACTACGGGACTAGCGGGAGGGGATTATCCAGGGAAGAGACCCAGTACTTC
CDR3aa: CAWRAYYGTSGRGLSREETQYF
d_gene: TRBD2
j_gene: TRBJ2-5
v_gene: TRBV30
abundance: NA

CDR3nt: TGTGCCAGCAGTTACCTACCAGGGTGGGACACTGAAGCTTTCTTT
CDR3aa: CASSYLPGWDTEAFF
d_gene: NA
j_gene: TRBJ1-1
v_gene: TRBV6-5
abundance: few

CDR3nt: TGCGCCAGCAGCCAAGGGCTGCTAGCAGATACGCAGTATTTT
CDR3aa: CASSQGLLADTQYF
d_gene: NA
j_gene: TRBJ2-3
v_gene: TRBV4-1
abundance: NA

CDR3nt: TGTGCCAGCAGCGCTACAGGGAGGGATCAGCCCCAGCATTTT
CDR3aa: CASSATGRDQPQHF
d_gene: NA
j_gene: TRBJ1-5
v_gene: TRBV5-5
abundance: NA

CDR3nt: TGTGCCTGGAGTACTGGGACAAAGACTGGCTACACCTTC
CDR3aa: CAWSTGTKTGYTF
d_gene: NA
j_gene: TRBJ1-2
v_gene: TRBV30
abundance: NA

CDR3nt: TGCGCCAGCAGAACAATCGGGACAGGGGGCAAAGTTGGGAACACTGAAGCTTTCTTT
CDR3aa: CASRTIGTGGKVGNTEAFF
d_gene: TRBD1
j_gene: TRBJ1-1
v_gene: TRBV10-2
abundance: NA

CDR3nt: TGCAGTGCTCGACTGGGAATGGATAATTCACCCCTCCACTTT
CDR3aa: CSARLGMDNSPLHF
d_gene: NA
j_gene: TRBJ1-6
v_gene: TRBV20-1
abundance: NA

CDR3nt: TGTGCCAGCAGCTCGAGACAGTCCTCACCCCTCCACTTT
CDR3aa: CASSSRQSSPLHF
d_gene: NA
j_gene: TRBJ1-6
v_gene: TRBV5-4
abundance: NA

CDR3nt: TGTGCCAGCCGCACCAAAGCAGGTGATAACTATGGCTACACCTTC
CDR3aa: CASRTKAGDNYGYTF
d_gene: NA
j_gene: TRBJ1-2
v_gene: TRBV6-1
abundance: once

CDR3nt: TGCGCCAGCAAGAAAACAACAGGGTACACTGAAGCTTTCTTT
CDR3aa: CASKKTTGYTEAFF
d_gene: NA
j_gene: TRBJ1-1
v_gene: TRBV10-1
abundance: few

CDR3nt: TGTGCCAGCCTGGGACAGGGGAGTGGTAATCAGCCCCAGCATTTT
CDR3aa: CASLGQGSGNQPQHF
d_gene: TRBD1
j_gene: TRBJ1-5
v_gene: TRBV6-1
abundance: few

CDR3nt: TGTGCCAGCAAGACAGGTTTCACCGGGGAGCTGTTTTTT
CDR3aa: CASKTGFTGELFF
d_gene: NA
j_gene: TRBJ2-2
v_gene: TRBV5-6
abundance: NA

CDR3nt: TGCAGTGCTAGGGCCGGGGGGGAGACCCAGTACTTC
CDR3aa: CSARAGGETQYF
d_gene: TRBD2
j_gene: TRBJ2-5
v_gene: TRBV20-1
abundance: few

CDR3nt: TGTGCCAGCAGCTTAGTCCCGGGGGACACTGAAGCTTTCTTT
CDR3aa: CASSLVPGDTEAFF
d_gene: NA
j_gene: TRBJ1-1
v_gene: TRBV7-2
abundance: NA

CDR3nt: TGTGCCACCCGTCCCGACGTCTCCTACAATGAGCAGTTCTTC
CDR3aa: CATRPDVSYNEQFF
d_gene: NA
j_gene: TRBJ2-1
v_gene: TRBV15
abundance: NA

CDR3nt: TGTGCCAGCAGTCCGAGCGGGACCTACAATGAGCAGTTCTTC
CDR3aa: CASSPSGTYNEQFF
d_gene: TRBD2
j_gene: TRBJ2-1
v_gene: TRBV7-9
abundance: NA

CDR3nt: TGTGCCAGCAGCTTAAGGCCCGGGGGCGGGAGGCCCACCGGGGAGCTGTTTTTT
CDR3aa: CASSLRPGGGRPTGELFF
d_gene: TRBD2
j_gene: TRBJ2-2
v_gene: TRBV11-2
abundance: NA

CDR3nt: TGTGCCAGCAGCTATCCGGGGGGGCATGAGACCCAGTACTTC
CDR3aa: CASSYPGGHETQYF
d_gene: TRBD2
j_gene: TRBJ2-5
v_gene: TRBV7-9
abundance: few

CDR3nt: TGTGCCAGCAGTGAGGGTGGCGGACGCACAGATACGCAGTATTTT
CDR3aa: CASSEGGGRTDTQYF
d_gene: NA
j_gene: TRBJ2-3
v_gene: TRBV6-1
abundance: NA

CDR3nt: TGCAGTGCTAGTGGAGCGGGAAGCTCCTACAATGAGCAGTTCTTC
CDR3aa: CSASGAGSSYNEQFF
d_gene: TRBD2
j_gene: TRBJ2-1
v_gene: TRBV20-1
abundance: NA

CDR3nt: TGTGCCACCAGCAGAGACTTCGGGGGCTCTGGAAACACCATATATTTT
CDR3aa: CATSRDFGGSGNTIYF
d_gene: NA
j_gene: TRBJ1-3
v_gene: TRBV15
abundance: few

CDR3nt: TGTGCCAGCACCGAGACAGGGCAACCAGCTAACTATGGCTACACCTTC
CDR3aa: CASTETGQPANYGYTF
d_gene: TRBD1
j_gene: TRBJ1-2
v_gene: TRBV9
abundance: NA

CDR3nt: TGTGCCAGCCCACGGGGCCCTAGCTCCTACGAGCAGTACTTC
CDR3aa: CASPRGPSSYEQYF
d_gene: NA
j_gene: TRBJ2-7
v_gene: TRBV6-1
abundance: once

CDR3nt: TGTGCCAGTAGTATAGATGGGGGCCCCAATCAGCCCCAGCATTTT
CDR3aa: CASSIDGGPNQPQHF
d_gene: NA
j_gene: TRBJ1-5
v_gene: TRBV19
abundance: NA

CDR3nt: TGTGCCAGCCGACCGCTCGGAGGCACTGAAGCTTTCTTT
CDR3aa: CASRPLGGTEAFF
d_gene: NA
j_gene: TRBJ1-1
v_gene: TRBV25-1
abundance: NA

CDR3nt: TGTGCCAGTACCTCCTGGACAGGGGCACCCTATGGCTACACCTTC
CDR3aa: CASTSWTGAPYGYTF
d_gene: TRBD1
j_gene: TRBJ1-2
v_gene: TRBV19
abundance: NA

CDR3nt: TGTGCCAGCAAAAAGGGACAGATGTCATATGGCTACACCTTC
CDR3aa: CASKKGQMSYGYTF
d_gene: TRBD1
j_gene: TRBJ1-2
v_gene: TRBV27
abundance: NA

CDR3nt: TGTGCCAGCAGCCCTGGGGGTCTCAGCAATCAGCCCCAGCATTTT
CDR3aa: CASSPGGLSNQPQHF
d_gene: NA
j_gene: TRBJ1-5
v_gene: TRBV7-2
abundance: few

CDR3nt: TGTGCCAGTAGTAGGGGAAGCACTGAAGCTTTCTTT
CDR3aa: CASSRGSTEAFF
d_gene: NA
j_gene: TRBJ1-1
v_gene: TRBV19
abundance: few

CDR3nt: TGCGCCAGCAGTGAGGCAGGGGACAATGAGCAGTTCTTC
CDR3aa: CASSEAGDNEQFF
d_gene: NA
j_gene: TRBJ2-1
v_gene: TRBV10-1
abundance: NA

CDR3nt: TGTGCCAGCAGCTTGGAAGGGGAGGGGCGCGGTGGCTACACCTTC
CDR3aa: CASSLEGEGRGGYTF
d_gene: NA
j_gene: TRBJ1-2
v_gene: TRBV5-6
abundance: few

CDR3nt: TGTGCCAGCAGTTTGGTAAGCGCTAATCAGCCCCAGCATTTT
CDR3aa: CASSLVSANQPQHF
d_gene: NA
j_gene: TRBJ1-5
v_gene: TRBV12-3/TRBV12-4
abundance: NA

CDR3nt: TGTGCCAGCAGCTTAGCACAGGGGTTCGAGCAGTACTTC
CDR3aa: CASSLAQGFEQYF
d_gene: TRBD1
j_gene: TRBJ2-7
v_gene: TRBV7-8
abundance: NA

CDR3nt: TGTGCCAGCTCACCTAGCTCCTATAATTCACCCCTCCACTTT
CDR3aa: CASSPSSYNSPLHF
d_gene: NA
j_gene: TRBJ1-6
v_gene: TRBV18
abundance: NA

CDR3nt: TGCGCCAGCAGCCAGCCAGGCCGGGACCACACCATATATTTT
CDR3aa: CASSQPGRDHTIYF
d_gene: NA
j_gene: TRBJ1-3
v_gene: TRBV4-3
abundance: NA

CDR3nt: TGTGCCAGCAGCTACATGGGCGGGAGCACAGATACGCAGTATTTT
CDR3aa: CASSYMGGSTDTQYF
d_gene: NA
j_gene: TRBJ2-3
v_gene: TRBV6-5
abundance: few

CDR3nt: TGTGCCAGTACCTCATACCCCACAGGGGCTCCAGGGAAACCCCTCCACTTT
CDR3aa: CASTSYPTGAPGKPLHF
d_gene: TRBD1
j_gene: TRBJ1-6
v_gene: TRBV19
abundance: NA

CDR3nt: TGCGCCAGCAGTGAACGGGCGAACACTGAAGCTTTCTTT
CDR3aa: CASSERANTEAFF
d_gene: NA
j_gene: TRBJ1-1
v_gene: TRBV5-1
abundance: NA

CDR3nt: TGCAGTGCCCGGACAGGGCTGGCCACTGAAGCTTTCTTT
CDR3aa: CSARTGLATEAFF
d_gene: TRBD1
j_gene: TRBJ1-1
v_gene: TRBV20-1
abundance: NA

CDR3nt: TGTGCCAGCAGGGTAGCGGGGGGACAAGGGGAGCTGTTTTTT
CDR3aa: CASRVAGGQGELFF
d_gene: TRBD2
j_gene: TRBJ2-2
v_gene: TRBV7-2
abundance: NA

CDR3nt: TGCAGTGCTCCCGGGAGGGCGAACACCGGGGAGCTGTTTTTT
CDR3aa: CSAPGRANTGELFF
d_gene: TRBD2
j_gene: TRBJ2-2
v_gene: TRBV20-1
abundance: NA